Sequencing of this T cell receptor beta chain was carried out in a study of cytomegalovirus exposure and HLA in healthy donors. The germline V and J ends were trimmed by 7 bases and 4 bases, with 14 bases remaining between them. From germline, CDR1 is MNHNS and CDR2 SASEGT. There are 14 residues in the CDR3. Both 60 Vbeta primers and 13 Jbeta primers went into the PCR. Generated by immunoSEQ multiplex PCR, the TCRdb table keeps only in-frame clones and is missing some. The sample records 80,000 to 95,000 clones, about 74% being singletons. This TCR was recovered from a woman aged 45-60 years in good health and CMV-seropositive. The source material was PBMCs. The J gene is TRBJ1-5, the V gene TRBV6-1, with D perhaps matching TRBD1 (5 bases). Here the CDR3 reads CASTLGGLNQPQHF. The CDR3 nucleotides are TGTGCCAGCACCCTGGGGGGACTTAATCAGCCCCAGCATTTT.